These 10 T cell receptor beta chains share one sample of origin, sequenced in a study of low-dose radiotherapy and immunotherapy resistance in tumors. Primers targeting TRAV and TRBV primed first-strand cDNA, covering alpha and beta chains. TCRs were amplified for roughly 20 PCR cycles with a constant-region primer and V-primer adapter. TCRdb called the reads again in MiXCR, with one record for every CDR3 protein. The table shows under 90,000 distinct CDR3 sequences, with roughly 17% occurring only once. Time point here: after trial treatment. As to treatment: LDRT plus nivolumab, ipilimumab, low-dose cyclophosphamide and aspirin (RACIN trial). The material was PBMCs, obtained after low-dose radiotherapy plus immunotherapy. These receptors came from a male donor with prostate cancer.

This clonotype was detected ten times or more. The rearrangement joins TRBV3-1 to TRBJ1-1; D remains ambiguous. The CDR3 runs to 14 residues. The V gene's germline CDR1 is LGHDT and CDR2 YNNKEL (reference sequence). V lost 1 base and J 1 base, leaving 7 bases between the germline ends. CDR3 region: CASSQAQENTEAFF. In DNA form, the CDR3 reads TGTGCCAGCAGCCAAGCGCAGGAGAACACTGAAGCTTTCTTT.

This clonotype has a count of ten or more. The chain recombines TRBV4-3 with TRBJ2-2, with 8 bases matching TRBD1. CDR1 is LGHNA, CDR2 YSLEER, per germline. The V and J ends lost 1 base and 4 bases, in that order; junction bases with no gene match: 2. This CDR3 is built from 15 residues. The CDR3 region is CASSQVTGGTGELFF. CDR3 DNA: TGCGCCAGCAGCCAAGTAACAGGGGGCACCGGGGAGCTGTTTTTT.

This clonotype was detected ten times or more. The chain uses TRBV28 and TRBJ2-1; D gene ambiguous. V gave up 1 base and J gave up 8 bases, with 3 bases separating them. The CDR3 contains 11 residues. CDR1 is MDHEN, CDR2 SYDVKM, per germline. The CDR3, as DNA: TGTGCCAGCAGTTTATACCATGAGCAGTTCTTC. Protein sequence: CASSLYHEQFF.

In this sample, this clonotype turned up many times. This chain connects TRBV28 to TRBJ2-7, with D perhaps TRBD2 (5 bases). CDR1 is MDHEN and CDR2 is SYDVKM in the germline V gene. Trimming left V 5 bases short and J 6 bases short, with 11 bases between. The CDR3 loop spans 12 amino acids. DNA of the CDR3: TGTGCCAGCAGTATACTAGAATCCGAGCAGTACTTC. Translated: CASSILESEQYF.

In its sample, this clonotype was seen many times. The chain joins TRBV7-2 to TRBJ1-1; 7 bases fit TRBD1. From germline, CDR1 is SGHTA and CDR2 FQGNSA. The CDR3 loop spans 14 amino acids. V trimming: 5 bases; J trimming: 3 bases; junction bases outside the gene matches: 6. In DNA, the CDR3 is TGTGCCAGCAGCCCGACAGGGATGGACACTGAAGCTTTCTTT. It is translated as CASSPTGMDTEAFF.

This clonotype was detected many times. The rearrangement joins TRBV20-1 to TRBJ2-7, with 12 positions matching TRBD2. The V gene end was trimmed by 0 bases and the J gene end by 4 bases; junction bases not matched to a gene: 4. The length of the CDR3 is 15 residues. Germline-derived CDR1 and CDR2 are DFQATT and SNEGSKA (reference sequence). The CDR3 DNA sequence: TGCAGTGCTAGAGAAGGACTAGCGGGATTTTACGAGCAGTACTTC. It is translated as CSAREGLAGFYEQYF.

This clonotype was detected many times. The rearrangement uses TRBV20-1 and TRBJ2-7; 8 bases are a match to TRBD2. CDR3 length equals 13 residues. Germline assignment: CDR1 DFQATT and CDR2 SNEGSKA (reference sequence). Trimming removed 4 bases from V and 4 bases from J; junction bases left unmatched: 6. This chain's CDR3 is CSAIREGRYEQYF. DNA for the CDR3: TGCAGTGCTATACGGGAGGGCCGTTACGAGCAGTACTTC.

This clonotype has ten or more counts. This chain uses TRBV19 with TRBJ2-1; the match to TRBD2 covers 7 bases. Germline CDR1 is LNHDA and CDR2 is SQIVND (reference sequence). The junction had 10 bases not matched to a gene; V was cut back by 7 bases and J by 10 bases. The CDR3 loop spans 13 amino acids. CDR3 nucleotides: TGTGCCAGTAATCGGGCGGGAGCTGGGGAGCAGTTCTTC. As protein: CASNRAGAGEQFF.

In regard to this clonotype: A far bigger clonotype differs at one base, so this is likely a read error. J is TRBJ2-5 and V is TRBV7-2; D remains unclear. The CDR3 runs 13 residues. Looked up from germline, CDR1 is SGHTA and CDR2 is FQGNSA. With 1 base removed from V and 11 bases from J, the gap between germline ends came to 14 bases. The CDR3, as DNA: TGTGCCAGCAGCTTAGGGGGTTTCAATGAGCAGTACTTC. It is translated as CASSLGGFNEQYF.

In the case of this clonotype: It is likely a read error: a sequence one base away is far more abundant. The chain couples TRBV20-1 to TRBJ2-1; 9 nucleotides align to TRBD2. The CDR3 runs 17 residues. Looked up from germline, CDR1 is DFQATT and CDR2 is SNEGSKA (reference sequence). Unmatched junction bases numbered 21, after V lost 5 bases and J lost 10 bases. CDR3 residues: CSAGGTSSKVGSYEQFF. The CDR3, as DNA: TGCAGTGCTGGCGGGACTAGCTCGAAAGTGGGCTCCTACGAGCAGTTCTTC.